This T cell receptor beta chain originates from a study of blood T cells in healthy people across ages. Study findings and constraints: Significant beta diversity loss was already apparent by age about 42, declining roughly linearly.

Of note for this clonotype: Its target is unknown.

The authors ran a second PCR of about 7 to 11 cycles using a sample-barcoded 5' primer and a J-beta primer mix. The authors tagged each cDNA molecule using a template-switch adaptor with 12 random nucleotides. MiXCR, applied by TCRdb to the 5' RACE reads, yields one record per CDR3 protein. The sample consists of 800,000 or so distinct CDR3 sequences, roughly 25% of them appearing once. The CDR3 sequence is 16 residues long. Trimming cost V 3 bases and J 0 bases, with 13 bases left between them. Germline CDR1 SGHVS, CDR2 FQNEAQ. These data were likewise used in another study, on T cells of mothers and their children. That study adds: A few mothers and their six children, all healthy Caucasians, donated.

The specimen was blood. This chain uses TRBV7-8 with TRBJ2-3; D is perhaps TRBD1 or TRBD2 (5 bases each). This TCR came from a boy under 18 in good health. CDR3 sequence: CASSFNWGPSTDTQYF. CDR3 nucleotides: TGTGCCAGCAGCTTTAATTGGGGACCTAGCACAGATACGCAGTATTTT.